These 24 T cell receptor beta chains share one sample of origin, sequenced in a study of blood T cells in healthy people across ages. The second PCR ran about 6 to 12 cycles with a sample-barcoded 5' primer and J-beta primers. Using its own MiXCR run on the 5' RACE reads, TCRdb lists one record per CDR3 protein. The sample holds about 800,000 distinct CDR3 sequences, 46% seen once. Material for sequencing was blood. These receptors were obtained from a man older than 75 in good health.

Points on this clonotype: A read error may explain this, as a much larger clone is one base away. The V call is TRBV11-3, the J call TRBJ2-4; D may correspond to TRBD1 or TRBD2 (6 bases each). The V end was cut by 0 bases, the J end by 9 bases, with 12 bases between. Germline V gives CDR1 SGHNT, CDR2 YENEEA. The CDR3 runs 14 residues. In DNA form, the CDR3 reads TGTGCCAGCAGCTTAGATTCCGGGGGCGTCATTCAGTACTTC. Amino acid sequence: CASSLDSGGVIQYF.

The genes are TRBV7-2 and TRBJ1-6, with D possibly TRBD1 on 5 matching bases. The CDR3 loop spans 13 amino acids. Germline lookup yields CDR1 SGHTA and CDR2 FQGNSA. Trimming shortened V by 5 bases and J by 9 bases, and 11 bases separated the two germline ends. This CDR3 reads CASSPGGGSPLHF. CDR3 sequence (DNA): TGTGCCAGCAGCCCCGGTGGGGGTTCACCCCTCCACTTT.

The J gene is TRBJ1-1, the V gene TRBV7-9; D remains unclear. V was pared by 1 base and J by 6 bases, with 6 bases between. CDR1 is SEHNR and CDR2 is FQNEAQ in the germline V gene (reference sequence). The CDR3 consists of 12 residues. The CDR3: CASSLVPPEAFF. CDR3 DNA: TGTGCCAGCAGCTTAGTACCCCCTGAAGCTTTCTTT.

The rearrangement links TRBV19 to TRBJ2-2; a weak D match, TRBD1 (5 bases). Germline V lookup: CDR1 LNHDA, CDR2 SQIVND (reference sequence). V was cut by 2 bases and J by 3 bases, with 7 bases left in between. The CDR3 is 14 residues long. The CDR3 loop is CASSIKGHTGELFF. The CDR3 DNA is TGTGCCAGTAGTATAAAGGGGCACACCGGGGAGCTGTTTTTT.

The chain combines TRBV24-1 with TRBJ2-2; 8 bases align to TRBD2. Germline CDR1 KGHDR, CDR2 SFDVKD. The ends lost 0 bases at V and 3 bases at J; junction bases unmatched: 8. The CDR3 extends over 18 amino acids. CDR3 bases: TGTGCCACCAGTGATTTGCCAATGACTAGCGCCTACACCGGGGAGCTGTTTTTT. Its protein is CATSDLPMTSAYTGELFF.

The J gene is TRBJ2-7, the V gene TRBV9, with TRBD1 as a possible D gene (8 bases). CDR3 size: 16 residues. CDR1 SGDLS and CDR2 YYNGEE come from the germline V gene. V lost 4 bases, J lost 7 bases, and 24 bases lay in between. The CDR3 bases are TGTGCCAGCAGCCCCCGCCTGACAGGGGACTACAATGAGCAGTACTTC. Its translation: CASSPRLTGDYNEQYF.

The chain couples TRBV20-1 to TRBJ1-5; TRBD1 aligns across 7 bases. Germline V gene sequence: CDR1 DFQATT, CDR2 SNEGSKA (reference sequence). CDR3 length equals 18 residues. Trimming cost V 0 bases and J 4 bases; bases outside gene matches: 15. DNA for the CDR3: TGCAGTGCTAGAGATGGGGGCGGGACAGTGGGGATGAATCAGCCCCAGCATTTT. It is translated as CSARDGGGTVGMNQPQHF.

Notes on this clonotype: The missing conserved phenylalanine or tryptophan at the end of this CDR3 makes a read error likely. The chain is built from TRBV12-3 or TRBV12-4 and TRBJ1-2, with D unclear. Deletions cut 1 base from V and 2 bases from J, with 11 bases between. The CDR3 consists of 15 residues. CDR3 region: CASSLDPDGNYGYTL. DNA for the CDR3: TGTGCCAGCAGTTTAGACCCGGACGGGAACTATGGCTACACCTTA.

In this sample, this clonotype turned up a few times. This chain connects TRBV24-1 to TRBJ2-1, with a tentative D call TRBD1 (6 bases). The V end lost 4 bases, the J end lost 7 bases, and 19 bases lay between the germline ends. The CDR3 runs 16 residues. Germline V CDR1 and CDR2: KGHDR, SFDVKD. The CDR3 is CATSDPDASQGNEQFF. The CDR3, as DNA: TGTGCCACCAGTGACCCTGACGCCTCCCAGGGGAATGAGCAGTTCTTC.

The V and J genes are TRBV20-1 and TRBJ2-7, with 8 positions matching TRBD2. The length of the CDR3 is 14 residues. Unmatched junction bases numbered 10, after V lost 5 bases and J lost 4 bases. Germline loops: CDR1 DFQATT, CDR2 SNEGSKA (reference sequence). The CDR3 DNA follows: TGCAGTGCTCGGTGGGGGGAGCGGGAGTACGAGCAGTACTTC. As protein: CSARWGEREYEQYF.

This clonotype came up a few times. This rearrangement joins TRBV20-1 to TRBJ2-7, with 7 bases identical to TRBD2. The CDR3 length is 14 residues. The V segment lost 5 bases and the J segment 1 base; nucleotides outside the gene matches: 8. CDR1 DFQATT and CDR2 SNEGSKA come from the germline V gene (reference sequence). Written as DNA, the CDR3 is TGCAGTGCTGACGGCGGGAGATTTTCCTACGAGCAGTACTTC. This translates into CSADGGRFSYEQYF.

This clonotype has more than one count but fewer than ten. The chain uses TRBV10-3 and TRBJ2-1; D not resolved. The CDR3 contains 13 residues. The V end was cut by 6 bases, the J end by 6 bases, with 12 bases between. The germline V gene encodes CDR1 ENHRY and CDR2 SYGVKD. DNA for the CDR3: TGTGCCATCAGCCTGGACCGACTCAATGAGCAGTTCTTC. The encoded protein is CAISLDRLNEQFF.

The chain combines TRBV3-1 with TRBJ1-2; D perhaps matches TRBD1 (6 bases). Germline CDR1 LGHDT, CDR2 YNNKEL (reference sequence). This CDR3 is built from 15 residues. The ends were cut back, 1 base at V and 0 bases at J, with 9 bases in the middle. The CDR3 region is CASSQGTDTNYGYTF. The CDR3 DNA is TGTGCCAGCAGCCAAGGGACAGATACTAACTATGGCTACACCTTC.

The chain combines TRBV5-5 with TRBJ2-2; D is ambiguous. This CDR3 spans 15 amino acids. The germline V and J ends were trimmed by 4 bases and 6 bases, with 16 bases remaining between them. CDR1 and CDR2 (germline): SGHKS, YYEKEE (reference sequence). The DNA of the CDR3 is TGTGCCAGCAGCATGAAGCCGGGCTACGCCGGGGAGCTGTTTTTT. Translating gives CASSMKPGYAGELFF.

This CDR3 reads CAISGQGNGANVLTF. The CDR3 DNA reads as TGTGCCATCAGTGGACAGGGTAACGGGGCCAACGTCCTGACTTTC. The chain joins TRBV10-3 to TRBJ2-6; 7 bases map to TRBD1. The CDR3 has 15 residues. Germline CDR1 is ENHRY and CDR2 is SYGVKD. J gave up 4 bases and V 4 bases, and 4 bases lay outside the gene matches.

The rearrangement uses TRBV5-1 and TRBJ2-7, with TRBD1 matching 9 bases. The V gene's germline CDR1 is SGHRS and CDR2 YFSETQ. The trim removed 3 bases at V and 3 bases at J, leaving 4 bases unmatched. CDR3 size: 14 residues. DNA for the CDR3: TGCGCCAGCAGCTGGGGACAGGGTAGCTACGAGCAGTACTTC. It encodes CASSWGQGSYEQYF.

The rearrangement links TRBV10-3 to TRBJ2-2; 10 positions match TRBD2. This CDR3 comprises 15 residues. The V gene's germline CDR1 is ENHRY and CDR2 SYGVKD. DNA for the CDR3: TGTGTCGTGCGTCCAGCGGGAGGGCCGTCCGGGGAGCTGTTTTTT. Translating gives CVVRPAGGPSGELFF.

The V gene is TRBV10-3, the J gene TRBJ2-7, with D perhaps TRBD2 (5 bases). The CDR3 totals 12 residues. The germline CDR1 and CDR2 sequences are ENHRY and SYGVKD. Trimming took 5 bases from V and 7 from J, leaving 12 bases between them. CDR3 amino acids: CAISPSYNEQYF. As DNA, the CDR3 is TGTGCCATCAGTCCTAGCTACAATGAGCAGTACTTC.

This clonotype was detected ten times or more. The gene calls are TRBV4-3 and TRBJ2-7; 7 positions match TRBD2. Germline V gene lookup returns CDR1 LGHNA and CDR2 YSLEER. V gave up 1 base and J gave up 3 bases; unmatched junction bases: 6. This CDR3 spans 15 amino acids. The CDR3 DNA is TGCGCCAGCAGCCAAGGTCGGGACTACTTCTACGAGCAGTACTTC. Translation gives CASSQGRDYFYEQYF.

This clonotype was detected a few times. This CDR3 is CASSPTRFEQFF. CDR3 coding DNA: TGTGCCAGCAGTCCAACTAGATTTGAGCAGTTCTTC. The chain joins TRBV12-3 or TRBV12-4 to TRBJ2-1; maybe TRBD2 (5 bases). The V end lost 5 bases, the J end lost 9 bases, and 11 bases lay between the germline ends. The CDR3 spans 12 residues.

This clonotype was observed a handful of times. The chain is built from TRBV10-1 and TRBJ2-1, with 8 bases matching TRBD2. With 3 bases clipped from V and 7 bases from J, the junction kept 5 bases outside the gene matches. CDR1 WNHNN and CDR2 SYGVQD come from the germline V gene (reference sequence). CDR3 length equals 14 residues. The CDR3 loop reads CASSDQREKNEQFF. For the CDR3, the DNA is TGCGCCAGCAGTGACCAGCGGGAGAAGAATGAGCAGTTCTTC.

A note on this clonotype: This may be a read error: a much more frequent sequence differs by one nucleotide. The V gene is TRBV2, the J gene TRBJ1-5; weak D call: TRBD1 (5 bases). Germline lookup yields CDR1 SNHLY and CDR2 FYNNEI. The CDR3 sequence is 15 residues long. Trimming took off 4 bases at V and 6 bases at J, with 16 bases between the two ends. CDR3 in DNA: TGTGCCAGCAGTGTTCGAGGGCAGGGCGGTCAGCCCCAGCATTTT. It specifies CASSVRGQGGQPQHF.

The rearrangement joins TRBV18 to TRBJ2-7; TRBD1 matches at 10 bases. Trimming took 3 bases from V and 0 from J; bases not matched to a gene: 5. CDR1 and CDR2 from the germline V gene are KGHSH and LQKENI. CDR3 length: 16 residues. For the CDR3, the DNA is TGTGCCAGCTCACCGCATGGACAGGGGGTCTCCTACGAGCAGTACTTC. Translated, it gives CASSPHGQGVSYEQYF.

CDR3 nucleotide sequence: TGTGCCTGGAAACTCGGCAGGGGGCTTGACGGGGAGCTGTTTTTT. Translated: CAWKLGRGLDGELFF. The V gene is TRBV30, the J gene TRBJ2-2, with 8 bases aligning to TRBD1. This CDR3 has 15 residues. Germline V gives CDR1 GTSNPN, CDR2 SVGIG (reference sequence). V lost 4 bases and J lost 7; bases outside the gene matches: 11.